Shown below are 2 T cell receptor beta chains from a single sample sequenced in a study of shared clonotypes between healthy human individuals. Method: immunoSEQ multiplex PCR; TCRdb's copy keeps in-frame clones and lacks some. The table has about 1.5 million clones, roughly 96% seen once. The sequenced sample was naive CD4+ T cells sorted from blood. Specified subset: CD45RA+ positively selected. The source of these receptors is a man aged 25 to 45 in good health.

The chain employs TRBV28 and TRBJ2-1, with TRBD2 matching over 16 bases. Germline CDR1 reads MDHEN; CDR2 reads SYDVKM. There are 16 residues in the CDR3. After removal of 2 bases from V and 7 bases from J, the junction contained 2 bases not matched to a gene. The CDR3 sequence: CASSLKGLAGGNEQFF. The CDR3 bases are TGTGCCAGCAGTTTAAAGGGACTAGCGGGAGGGAATGAGCAGTTCTTC.

The CDR3 DNA sequence: TGTGCCAGCTCACCCTATATGTCGGACAGGGTCTACGAGCAGTACTTC. Protein: CASSPYMSDRVYEQYF. The V gene is TRBV18, the J gene TRBJ2-7, with TRBD1 matching 8 bases. Germline lookup yields CDR1 KGHSH and CDR2 LQKENI. The CDR3 has 16 amino acids. The V and J ends lost 3 bases and 3 bases, in that order; junction bases with no gene match: 10.